This T cell receptor (beta chain) originates from a study of a mutant IDH1 vaccine in newly diagnosed glioma. The overall study: Earlier treatment was radiotherapy, temozolomide, or both, with most getting both.

Germline assignment: CDR1 SGHRS and CDR2 YFSETQ. J gave up 3 bases and V 0 bases, and 8 bases lay outside the gene matches. The CDR3 runs 16 residues. This clone has a handful of counts. Its antigen is not known. Data came from immunoSEQ multiplex PCR; TCRdb stores just in-frame clones and leaves some out. The table shows roughly 68,000 clones, with 74% occurring only once. Time point meaning: week 35, safety follow-up. In the vaccine, a single dose held 300 ug of the mutant IDH1 20-mer peptide, along with topical imiquimod. The input for sequencing was PBMCs, taken from a glioma patient whose treatment included an IDH1 peptide vaccine. This TCR was sampled from a man over 45 with glioma. This chain uses TRBV5-1 with TRBJ2-7; TRBD2 agrees at 8 bases. The CDR3 is CASSLVRSGGGYEQYF. The CDR3 DNA follows: TGCGCCAGCAGCTTGGTGCGGAGCGGGGGAGGCTACGAGCAGTACTTC.